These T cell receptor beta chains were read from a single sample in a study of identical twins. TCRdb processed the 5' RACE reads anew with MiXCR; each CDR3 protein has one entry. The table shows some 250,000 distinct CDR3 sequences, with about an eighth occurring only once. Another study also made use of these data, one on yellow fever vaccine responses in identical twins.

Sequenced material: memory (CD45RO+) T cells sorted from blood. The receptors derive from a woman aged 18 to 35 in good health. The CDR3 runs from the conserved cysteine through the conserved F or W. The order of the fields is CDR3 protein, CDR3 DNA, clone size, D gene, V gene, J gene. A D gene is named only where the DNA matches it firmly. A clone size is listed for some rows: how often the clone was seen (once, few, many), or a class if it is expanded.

CASSFLADFTDTQYF	TGTGCCAGCAGCTTTTTAGCGGATTTCACAGATACGCAGTATTTT	-	-	TRBV7-2	TRBJ2-3
CASSFADRDTGELFF	TGTGCCAGCAGTTTTGCGGACAGAGACACCGGGGAGCTGTTTTTT	few	-	TRBV28	TRBJ2-2
CASSQGQGSYNEQFF	TGTGCCAGCAGCCAAGGACAGGGCTCCTACAATGAGCAGTTCTTC	many	TRBD1	TRBV4-2	TRBJ2-1
CASSPPSWEDSPLHF	TGTGCCAGCAGCCCTCCTAGCTGGGAGGATTCACCCCTCCACTTT	few	-	TRBV28	TRBJ1-6
CASSPQWGLGGEQYF	TGTGCCAGCAGCCCTCAGTGGGGACTAGGGGGCGAGCAGTACTTC	-	TRBD2	TRBV7-2	TRBJ2-7
CASSRDRGPFSEQFF	TGCGCCAGCAGCCGGGACAGGGGGCCATTCAGTGAGCAGTTCTTC	-	TRBD1	TRBV5-1	TRBJ2-1
CASRDRGLSETQYF	TGTGCCAGCCGGGACAGGGGGCTTTCGGAGACCCAGTACTTC	few	TRBD1	TRBV19	TRBJ2-5
CASSERTSTGELFF	TGTGCCAGCAGTGAGAGGACTAGCACCGGGGAGCTGTTTTTT	-	TRBD2	TRBV6-4	TRBJ2-2
CATSDLHRPKNYGYTF	TGTGCCACCAGTGATTTGCATAGGCCAAAAAACTATGGCTACACCTTC	many	-	TRBV24-1	TRBJ1-2
CASSDSDATDTQYF	TGTGCCAGCAGTGACTCCGATGCCACAGATACGCAGTATTTT	-	-	TRBV6-4	TRBJ2-3
CSAGRTGEQYF	TGCAGTGCGGGCCGTACTGGTGAGCAGTACTTC	few	-	TRBV20-1	TRBJ2-7
CASSLVQEGGQFF	TGTGCCAGCAGCTTAGTCCAGGAAGGGGGTCAGTTCTTC	-	-	TRBV11-2	TRBJ2-1
CSATKPAGGAYNEQFF	TGCAGTGCTACCAAACCAGCGGGAGGGGCCTACAATGAGCAGTTCTTC	few	TRBD2	TRBV20-1	TRBJ2-1
CASTNPGGGYNEQFF	TGTGCCAGCACCAACCCAGGGGGGGGCTACAATGAGCAGTTCTTC	many	-	TRBV12-3/TRBV12-4	TRBJ2-1
CASIAAVYTGELFF	TGTGCCAGCATCGCGGCCGTTTACACCGGGGAGCTGTTTTTT	few	-	TRBV12-3/TRBV12-4	TRBJ2-2
CASKRGRDQETQYF	TGTGCCAGTAAAAGAGGGAGAGATCAAGAGACCCAGTACTTC	many	-	TRBV6-2/TRBV6-3	TRBJ2-5
CSARTRYEQYF	TGCAGTGCTAGAACGCGGTACGAGCAGTACTTC	-	-	TRBV20-1	TRBJ2-7
CASSYGYTQYF	TGTGCCAGCAGTTACGGGTATACGCAGTATTTT	few	-	TRBV27	TRBJ2-3
CASSLDGRGTNTDTQYF	TGTGCCAGCAGCTTAGATGGGCGGGGTACAAACACAGATACGCAGTATTTT	few	-	TRBV11-2	TRBJ2-3
CASSEQGEGYTF	TGTGCCAGCAGTGAACAGGGGGAGGGCTACACCTTC	few	TRBD1	TRBV25-1	TRBJ1-2
CASSRSRTYEQYF	TGTGCCAGCAGTCGCAGCCGGACCTACGAGCAGTACTTC	many	-	TRBV6-1	TRBJ2-7
CSASYPLPEQYF	TGCAGTGCTAGTTATCCCCTTCCCGAGCAGTACTTC	-	-	TRBV20-1	TRBJ2-7
CASSSERGLQQYF	TGTGCCAGCAGTTCGGAGAGGGGGCTTCAGCAGTACTTC	few	TRBD1	TRBV6-6	TRBJ2-7
CASSLVGLAGSNEQFF	TGTGCCAGCAGCTTAGTAGGACTAGCGGGAAGCAATGAGCAGTTCTTC	few	TRBD2	TRBV7-2	TRBJ2-1
CASSMTSGGSNEQFF	TGTGCCAGCAGTATGACTAGCGGGGGGAGCAATGAGCAGTTCTTC	-	TRBD2	TRBV12-3/TRBV12-4	TRBJ2-1
CASSRGENTGELFF	TGTGCCAGCAGCCGGGGGGAGAACACCGGGGAGCTGTTTTTT	-	TRBD2	TRBV9	TRBJ2-2